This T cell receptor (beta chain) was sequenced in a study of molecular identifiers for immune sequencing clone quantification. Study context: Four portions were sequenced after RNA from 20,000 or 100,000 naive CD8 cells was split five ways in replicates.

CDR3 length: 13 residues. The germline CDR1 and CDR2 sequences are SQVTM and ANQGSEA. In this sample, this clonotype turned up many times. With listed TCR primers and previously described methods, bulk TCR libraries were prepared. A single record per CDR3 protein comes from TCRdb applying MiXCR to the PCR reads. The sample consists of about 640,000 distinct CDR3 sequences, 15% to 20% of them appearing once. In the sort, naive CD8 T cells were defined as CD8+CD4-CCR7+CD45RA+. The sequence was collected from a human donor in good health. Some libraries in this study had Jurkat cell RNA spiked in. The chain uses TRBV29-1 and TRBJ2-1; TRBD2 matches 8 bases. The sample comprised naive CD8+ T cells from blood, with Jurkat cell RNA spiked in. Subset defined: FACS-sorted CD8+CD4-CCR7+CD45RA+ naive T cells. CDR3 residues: CTSLIAGNNEQFF. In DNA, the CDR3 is TGCACCTCTTTAATAGCGGGGAACAATGAGCAGTTCTTC.